The clone carrying this T cell receptor (beta chain) was detected once. Authors' data handling: Amplification from reference gene primers served as the basis for estimated nucleated cell counts. The data were produced by immunoSEQ multiplex PCR, yet TCRdb's version contains in-frame clones alone and is incomplete. V and J calls and clone size are given by that table; D and trimming were obtained from the DNA. The top ten clones hold around 10% of a sample with about 150,000 clones, roughly 80% of them seen once. The sample is drawn from a study of blood T cell repertoires in COVID-19. Turning to the study itself: Both acute and convalescent COVID-19 samples were obtained from the United States, Italy and Spain. From T cells, B-cell-depleted T cells, or PBMCs came the material, which was cDNA or gDNA.

Seattle patients were enrolled during active infection and followed longitudinally. V lost 1 base and J lost 1, with 10 bases in between. Germline V gene lookup returns CDR1 LGHNT and CDR2 FRNRAP. CDR3 size: 16 residues. The clonotype comes from a woman aged 60 to 75 with COVID-19, enrolled during active disease. The genes are TRBV12-5 and TRBJ2-2, with a weak D call TRBD2 (5 bases). Input material: peripheral blood. CDR3 sequence (DNA): TGTGCTAGTGGTTTGGCCGGGATGCTGAACACCGGGGAGCTGTTTTTT. The encoded protein is CASGLAGMLNTGELFF.